This TCR beta chain was recovered during a study of regulatory T cells in long-lasting Graves disease. This clonotype was seen ten or more times. The junction had 4 bases not matched to a gene; V was cut back by 3 bases and J by 2 bases. Germline V gene data show CDR1 as KGHDR and CDR2 as SFDVKD. The CDR3 contains 18 residues. Time point reported: newly diagnosed GD, antithyroid drugs for less than 3 months. The TCR library was made from RNA extracted from PBMCs. Sequencing libraries for TCR beta were prepared with iRepertoire HTBI primers and Arm-PCR of CDR3 regions. MiXCR, run by TCRdb on the multiplex PCR reads, gives a single entry per CDR3 protein. This table has hundreds of thousands of distinct CDR3 sequences, roughly 14% appearing once. The same sample was also used in a study of T cells in Graves' hyperthyroidism and ophthalmopathy.

The clonotype comes from a man between 25 and 39 years old with Graves disease. The sequencing used peripheral blood mononuclear cells (PBMCs), collected at new diagnosis, from a patient treated with antithyroid drugs. The J gene is TRBJ2-6, the V gene TRBV24-1; 12 bases are a match to TRBD1. The CDR3 DNA follows: TGTGCCACCAGTGATGAGGGACAGGGGGCCGCTGGGGCCAACGTCCTGACTTTC. Amino acids: CATSDEGQGAAGANVLTF.